A single sample gave rise to the 27 T cell receptor beta chains below, sequenced in a study of technical replicates of blood from several donors. Here immunoSEQ multiplex PCR was the method, and the copy in TCRdb shows in-frame clones only, minus some. The table records approximately 97,000 clones, approximately 96% of them present only once. Sequenced sample: T cells isolated from PBMCs. Receptor source: a human donor in good health.

The CDR3 here is CASSYGQKSTDTQYF. Written as DNA, the CDR3 is TGTGCCAGCAGTTACGGACAGAAGAGCACAGATACGCAGTATTTT. The chain employs TRBV6-5 and TRBJ2-3; TRBD1 might be the D (6 bases). Trimming shortened V by 2 bases and J by 0 bases, and 9 bases separated the two germline ends. Germline V gene sequence: CDR1 MNHEY, CDR2 SVGAGI. This CDR3 spans 15 amino acids.

J is TRBJ2-3 and V is TRBV7-9, with 8 bases fitting TRBD1. The CDR3 has 16 amino acids. The germline gives CDR1 SEHNR, CDR2 FQNEAQ (reference sequence). V lost 5 bases, J lost 5 bases, and 12 bases stayed unmatched. CDR3 coding DNA: TGTGCCAGCAGCCCTCGACAGGGGAAGATAAGAGATACGCAGTATTTT. It specifies CASSPRQGKIRDTQYF.

The chain combines TRBV5-6 with TRBJ1-1; tentatively, D is TRBD1 (5 bases). V lost 3 bases and J lost 5, with 11 bases in between. The germline V gene encodes CDR1 SGHDT and CDR2 YYEEEE. CDR3 length: 13 residues. CDR3 protein: CASSWTFETEAFF. The DNA for the CDR3 is TGTGCCAGCAGCTGGACATTCGAGACTGAAGCTTTCTTT. Together with reference TRBV5-6 and TRBJ1-1, the CDR3 gives the full variable domain: DAGVTQSPTHLIKTRGQQVTLRCSPKSGHDTVSWYQQALGQGPQFIFQYYEEEERQRGNFPDRFSGHQFPNYSSELNVNALLLGDSALYLCASSWTFETEAFFGQGTRLTVV.

The rearrangement joins TRBV9 to TRBJ2-7; perhaps TRBD2 as D (5 bases). The CDR3 has 16 amino acids. Trimming shortened V by 4 bases and J by 3 bases, and 20 bases separated the two germline ends. Germline values: CDR1 SGDLS, CDR2 YYNGEE. The CDR3 loop reads CASSPRTGERFYEQYF. CDR3 bases: TGTGCCAGCAGCCCCCGGACCGGGGAACGATTCTACGAGCAGTACTTC.

This chain uses TRBV27 with TRBJ2-7; 7 nucleotides line up with TRBD2. After removal of 3 bases from V and 0 bases from J, the junction contained 5 bases not matched to a gene. CDR1 and CDR2 (germline): MNHEY, SMNVEV (reference sequence). The CDR3 consists of 15 residues. The DNA for the CDR3 is TGTGCCAGCAGTTTGAGGCTAGCGGCCTCCTACGAGCAGTACTTC. Translated, it gives CASSLRLAASYEQYF.

The gene calls are TRBV5-4 and TRBJ2-7, with D perhaps matching TRBD2 (6 bases). The CDR3 has 14 residues. Germline V gene lookup returns CDR1 SGHNT and CDR2 YYREEE (reference sequence). Trimming left V 4 bases short and J 3 bases short, with 14 bases between. Written as DNA, the CDR3 is TGTGCCAGCAGCCTAGGACTATTTAACTACGAGCAGTACTTC. Translation gives CASSLGLFNYEQYF.

The V gene is TRBV7-9, the J gene TRBJ2-5, with D possibly being TRBD1 (7 bases). Germline V gene sequence: CDR1 SEHNR, CDR2 FQNEAQ (reference sequence). CDR3 length: 14 residues. V lost 5 bases and J lost 4, with 14 bases in between. The CDR3, as DNA: TGTGCCAGCAGCAGTAACAGGGGAGGAGAGACCCAGTACTTC. This gives the protein CASSSNRGGETQYF.

The chain joins TRBV28 to TRBJ2-7; 14 bases align to TRBD2. The ends lost 3 bases at V and 3 bases at J; junction bases unmatched: 4. Germline CDR1 reads MDHEN; CDR2 reads SYDVKM. CDR3 length equals 16 residues. CDR3 nucleotide sequence: TGTGCCAGCAGTTTCGCCGGGACTAGCGGGAGCTACGAGCAGTACTTC. Its protein product is CASSFAGTSGSYEQYF.

The chain joins TRBV10-3 to TRBJ2-7; 12 bases align to TRBD2. This CDR3 contains 15 residues. Germline loops: CDR1 ENHRY, CDR2 SYGVKD. The V and J ends lost 4 bases and 3 bases, in that order; junction bases with no gene match: 4. The CDR3 spells CAISAQLAGGYEQYF. CDR3 DNA sequence: TGTGCCATCAGTGCCCAACTAGCGGGAGGCTACGAGCAGTACTTC.

The chain links TRBV6-5 to TRBJ1-2; D is uncertain. In germline, CDR1 is MNHEY, CDR2 SVGAGI. The CDR3 sequence is 15 residues long. V was cut by 4 bases and J by 4 bases, with 16 bases left in between. The chain's CDR3 is CASSLILQSTYGYTF. In DNA form, the CDR3 reads TGTGCCAGCAGTTTAATCCTACAGAGTACCTATGGCTACACCTTC.

The chain has TRBV19 and TRBJ2-5; 10 bases are shared with TRBD2. Germline V gene sequence: CDR1 LNHDA, CDR2 SQIVND (reference sequence). Losses at the gene ends were 8 bases for V and 1 base for J; bases not matched to a gene: 10. The CDR3 has 16 amino acids. The CDR3 DNA is TGTGCCAGTGGGGGTATAGGACTAGCGGTCCAAGAGACCCAGTACTTC. Translated: CASGGIGLAVQETQYF.

This chain joins TRBV5-1 and TRBJ2-4; 10 nucleotides agree with TRBD1. Unmatched junction bases numbered 6, after V lost 0 bases and J lost 12 bases. CDR1 and CDR2 (germline): SGHRS, YFSETQ. This CDR3 is built from 14 residues. DNA of the CDR3: TGCGCCAGCAGCTTGGCCGTGGACAGGGGGTCTCAGTACTTC. It translates to CASSLAVDRGSQYF.

This chain uses TRBV9 with TRBJ2-5; TRBD2 aligns across 10 bases. J gave up 5 bases and V 2 bases, and 3 bases lay outside the gene matches. This CDR3 is built from 14 residues. CDR1 SGDLS and CDR2 YYNGEE come from the germline V gene. DNA of the CDR3: TGTGCCAGCAGCGTTAGCGGGAGGCTGGAGACCCAGTACTTC. The encoded protein is CASSVSGRLETQYF.

The chain couples TRBV5-1 to TRBJ1-4; D unresolved. Trimming shortened V by 0 bases and J by 3 bases, and 9 bases separated the two germline ends. The CDR3 is made up of 15 amino acids. Germline CDR1 is SGHRS and CDR2 is YFSETQ. The CDR3 spells CASSLATGSNEKLFF. CDR3 nucleotide sequence: TGCGCCAGCAGCTTGGCCACCGGTTCTAATGAAAAACTGTTTTTT.

V usage is TRBV28 and J usage is TRBJ1-2; D possibly corresponds to TRBD1 (5 bases). CDR1 and CDR2 from the germline V gene are MDHEN and SYDVKM. The V and J ends lost 3 bases and 6 bases respectively, with 20 bases between them. The CDR3 consists of 16 residues. The CDR3 protein is CASSFQTDLEWNGYTF. The CDR3 nucleotides read TGTGCCAGCAGTTTTCAGACAGACTTAGAATGGAATGGCTACACCTTC.

The CDR3 spells CAPPHEQFF. CDR3 in DNA: TGTGCCCCCCCTCATGAGCAGTTCTTC. The chain is built from TRBV21-1 and TRBJ2-1; the table's D call, TRBD2, was not checked against the DNA. TRBV21-1 is deemed a pseudogene. The CDR3 contains 9 residues.

This clone was observed once. The chain links TRBV4-3 to TRBJ2-5; 7 nucleotides align to TRBD2. This CDR3 has 16 amino acids. CDR1 is LGHNA and CDR2 is YSLEER in the germline V gene. With 4 bases clipped from V and 5 bases from J, the junction kept 13 bases outside the gene matches. CDR3 sequence reads: CASSLHGGLVQETQYF. CDR3 nucleotides: TGCGCCAGCAGCCTCCATGGCGGACTAGTGCAGGAGACCCAGTACTTC.

The chain combines TRBV5-1 with TRBJ2-3; the match to TRBD1 covers 12 bases. The J segment lost 4 bases and the V segment lost 4 bases, leaving 4 bases of the junction unmatched. The CDR3 totals 15 residues. Per the germline V gene, CDR1 is SGHRS and CDR2 is YFSETQ. The CDR3 here is CASSRDRGRPDTQYF. CDR3 bases: TGCGCCAGCAGCCGGGACAGGGGGCGCCCAGATACGCAGTATTTT. Supplemented by reference TRBV5-1 and TRBJ2-3, the full variable domain reads KAGVTQTPRYLIKTRGQQVTLSCSPISGHRSVSWYQQTPGQGLQFLFEYFSETQRNKGNFPGRFSGRQFSNSRSEMNVSTLELGDSALYLCASSRDRGRPDTQYFGPGTRLTVL.

This chain connects TRBV2 to TRBJ2-5; 7 bases line up with TRBD2. The germline V gene has CDR1 SNHLY and CDR2 FYNNEI. The CDR3 loop spans 13 amino acids. V lost 8 bases and J lost 2; bases outside the gene matches: 5. Written as DNA, the CDR3 is TGTGCCAGCTCCGGCGGGAGTCAAGAGACCCAGTACTTC. Encoded protein: CASSGGSQETQYF.

The CDR3 nucleotides read TGTGCCAGCAGCTTAGGGGGACAGATTCTTTACCAGCCCCAGCATTTT. This codes for CASSLGGQILYQPQHF. The chain carries TRBV11-3 and TRBJ1-5; 7 bases fit TRBD1. This CDR3 has 16 residues. From germline, CDR1 is SGHNT and CDR2 YENEEA. J was trimmed by 7 bases and V by 1 base; bases with no gene match: 10. The entire variable domain, with the rest obtained from reference TRBV11-3 and TRBJ1-5, is as follows: EAGVVQSPRYKIIEKKQPVAFWCNPISGHNTLYWYLQNLGQGPELLIRYENEEAVDDSQLPKDRFSAERLKGVDSTLKIQPAELGDSAVYLCASSLGGQILYQPQHFGDGTRLSIL.

The rearrangement joins TRBV5-1 to TRBJ2-7; tentatively, D is TRBD2 (6 bases). The CDR3 has 15 amino acids. Germline V lookup: CDR1 SGHRS, CDR2 YFSETQ. The germline V and J ends were trimmed by 0 bases and 4 bases, with 14 bases remaining between them. CDR3 bases: TGCGCCAGCAGCTTGGAAGTAGCGGAGACTTACGAGCAGTACTTC. Translation gives CASSLEVAETYEQYF.

This chain joins TRBV7-2 and TRBJ1-4, with D possibly being TRBD1 (5 bases). This CDR3 comprises 19 residues. V lost 5 bases and J 0 bases, leaving 22 bases between the germline ends. Germline CDR1 reads SGHTA; CDR2 reads FQGNSA. The CDR3 loop reads CASSQGFVLERATNEKLFF. CDR3 coding DNA: TGTGCCAGCAGCCAGGGATTCGTTCTAGAGCGGGCAACTAATGAAAAACTGTTTTTT.

This clone was seen a single time. The J gene is TRBJ2-3, the V gene TRBV27; no firm D call. This CDR3 is built from 12 residues. Germline V gene lookup returns CDR1 MNHEY and CDR2 SMNVEV (reference sequence). V was shortened by 4 bases and J by 6 bases, with 8 bases between the two germline ends. The CDR3 DNA reads TGTGCCAGCAGTTCCGGTTACGATACGCAGTATTTT. Residues: CASSSGYDTQYF.

The rearrangement links TRBV29-1 to TRBJ2-3; 11 bases align to TRBD2. Germline-derived CDR1 and CDR2 are SQVTM and ANQGSEA. The CDR3 sequence is 17 residues long. The V and J ends lost 4 bases and 4 bases, in that order; junction bases with no gene match: 13. CDR3 residues: CSVVATSGNREPDTQYF. The CDR3 nucleotides read TGCAGCGTTGTAGCGACTAGCGGGAACCGGGAACCAGATACGCAGTATTTT.

The V gene is TRBV4-3, the J gene TRBJ2-5, with D perhaps TRBD1 (5 bases). Germline V gives CDR1 LGHNA, CDR2 YSLEER. The CDR3 length is 17 residues. The germline V and J ends were trimmed by 1 base and 5 bases, with 20 bases remaining between them. Here the CDR3 reads CASSQAYKARGRETQYF. The CDR3 nucleotides read TGCGCCAGCAGCCAAGCTTATAAAGCTAGGGGTCGGGAGACCCAGTACTTC.

The J gene is TRBJ2-7, the V gene TRBV6-1, with TRBD2 matching 9 bases. V shed 6 bases, J shed 3 bases, and the junction held 9 bases outside the gene matches. This CDR3 is built from 15 residues. Germline V lookup: CDR1 MNHNS, CDR2 SASEGT. CDR3 in DNA: TGTGCCAGCAGGGCTAGCGGGACTTTACTCTACGAGCAGTACTTC. It is translated as CASRASGTLLYEQYF.

The rearrangement links TRBV15 to TRBJ1-1; D possibly corresponds to TRBD1 (6 bases). Germline V gene data show CDR1 as LNHNV and CDR2 as YYDKDF (reference sequence). The CDR3 consists of 12 residues. Trimming left V 7 bases short and J 4 bases short, with 10 bases between. CDR3 nucleotide sequence: TGTGCCACCACAGGGGCTGGCACTGAAGCTTTCTTT. Translation gives CATTGAGTEAFF.